This T cell receptor beta chain derives from a study of blood T cell repertoires in COVID-19. Across the whole study: Sample material is recorded as cDNA or gDNA derived from T cells, B-cell-depleted T cells, or PBMCs.

This CDR3 spans 15 amino acids. From germline, CDR1 is MNHEY and CDR2 SMNVEV (reference sequence). V shed 0 bases and J 4 bases; nucleotides not matched to a gene: 3. The table came from immunoSEQ multiplex PCR; TCRdb's copy has only in-frame clones and leaves some out. The profile covers 120,000 or so clones, with roughly 72% appearing a single time and roughly 5.5% taken by the ten largest. Sequenced: peripheral blood. The gene calls are TRBV27 and TRBJ2-5, with 9 positions matching TRBD2. The sequence derives from a man aged 55-75 years with acute or convalescent COVID-19. CDR3 bases: TGTGCCAGCAGTTTATCGCGGGGGGGCAGAGAGACCCAGTACTTC. Protein sequence: CASSLSRGGRETQYF.